Listed below are T cell receptor beta chains from one sample, sequenced in a study of tumor-infiltrating lymphocytes in primary liver carcinoma. TCRdb re-called the multiplex PCR reads with MiXCR, one entry per CDR3 protein. The sample records around 21,000 distinct CDR3 sequences, approximately 70% being singletons. Material for sequencing was liver tumor tissue from sampling region 1. Receptor source: a man between 40 and 49 years old with primary liver carcinoma and hepatitis B virus infection. Each CDR3 is given with its conserved first and last residue. A D gene is named only where the DNA matches it firmly. Size values are once, few and many counts, or a class for expanded clones, and some rows have none.

J | D | V | size | DNA | CDR3
TRBJ2-3 | . | TRBV11-2 | . | TGTGCCAGCAGCAAATCCACAGTTATGCGGTATTTT | CASSKSTVMRYF
TRBJ1-5 | TRBD1 | TRBV4-2 | few | TGTGCCAGCAGCCAAGGGGGGGGGTCGGGACAGCTTAGCAATTGGCCCCAGCATTTT | CASSQGGGSGQLSNWPQHF
TRBJ2-7 | . | TRBV6-5 | . | TGTGCCAGTCCCTCCGGGACAATGTATAACGAGCAGTACTTC | CASPSGTMYNEQYF
TRBJ1-5 | . | TRBV28 | . | TGTGTCAGTCGAAACTACGGTCAGCCCCAGCATTTT | CVSRNYGQPQHF
TRBJ2-7 | TRBD1 | TRBV6-5 | . | TGTGTCAGCAGTTACAGGGGGGCGGGTGAGCAGTATTTC | CVSSYRGAGEQYF
TRBJ2-1 | . | TRBV11-2 | . | TGTGACGGCAGCTTAGATGGGCGATTCAGTGGGACCCTTTACAATGAGCAGTTCTTC | CDGSLDGRFSGTLYNEQFF
TRBJ2-1 | TRBD1 | TRBV7-3 | many | TGTGCCAGCAGCCCGGGACAGCCTGCTGGTGAGCAGTTCTTC | CASSPGQPAGEQFF
TRBJ2-1 | TRBD2 | TRBV11-2 | . | TGTGCCAGCAGCTTAGATAGGCGACTCAGCGGGACCCTTTACAATGAGCACTTCTTC | CASSLDRRLSGTLYNEHFF
TRBJ2-5 | . | TRBV20-1 | many | TGCAGTCAGGGTTTGCACTCGGGAGAGACCCAGTACTTC | CSQGLHSGETQYF
TRBJ1-5 | . | TRBV19 | . | TGTGCCAGTAGTATAGGGGGTGATAGCAATCAGCCCCAGCATTTT | CASSIGGDSNQPQHF
TRBJ1-1 | TRBD1 | TRBV6-2/TRBV6-3 | once | TGTGCCAGCAGCACTTTTGTCAGGGGGCAGAATGAAGCTTTCTTT | CASSTFVRGQNEAFF
TRBJ1-1 | TRBD1 | TRBV11-2 | . | TGTGCCAGCAGGGCCCTAGGACAGGGCGGTGAAGTTTTCTTT | CASRALGQGGEVFF
TRBJ2-5 | . | TRBV29-1 | . | TGCAGCGCTGTTACTGGGTTCCGAGAGACCCAGTACTTC | CSAVTGFRETQYF
TRBJ2-5 | TRBD2 | TRBV28 | once | TGTGCCAGCAGTCTAGCCCCTAGCGGAAACCAAGAGACCCAATACTTC | CASSLAPSGNQETQYF
TRBJ2-7 | TRBD1 | TRBV6-5 | . | TGTGCCAGCCTCTCCGGGACAGGGTATGACGAGCAATACTTC | CASLSGTGYDEQYF
TRBJ2-7 | TRBD1 | TRBV12-3/TRBV12-4 | . | TGTGCCAACAGTTCCCCCCGGGACAGGGGCTACGAGCAGTACTTC | CANSSPRDRGYEQYF
TRBJ2-1 | . | TRBV11-2 | . | TGCGCCAGCAGCTTATACCTGCTGGTTAGTGAGCAGTTCTTC | CASSLYLLVSEQFF
TRBJ2-7 | . | TRBV29-1 | . | TGCAGCGTTCTTGAGAACAGGCAAAATCCTTACGAGCAGTACTTC | CSVLENRQNPYEQYF
TRBJ2-1 | . | TRBV11-2 | few | TGTGCCAGCAGCTTAGGGCCCCTAACGGGAATGAATGAGCAGTTCTTC | CASSLGPLTGMNEQFF
TRBJ2-1 | TRBD2 | TRBV11-2 | . | TGTGCCAACAGCCTCCAGCGGGAGGGATTGGGTGAGCAGCTCTTC | CANSLQREGLGEQLF
TRBJ2-3 | . | TRBV5-5 | . | TGTACCAGCACCCCGGTGGGGGAGGGCACAGATACGCAGTATTTT | CTSTPVGEGTDTQYF
TRBJ2-1 | TRBD1 | TRBV11-2 | many | TGTGCCAGCAGCTTTGGGGACAGCGCTTACAATGAGCAGTTCTTC | CASSFGDSAYNEQFF
TRBJ2-7 | TRBD1 | TRBV5-1 | . | TGCGCCAGTAGACGGGGACAGGCGGTTGCCTACGAGCAGTACTTC | CASRRGQAVAYEQYF
TRBJ1-1 | . | TRBV6-2/TRBV6-3 | medium-sized | TGTGCCAGCAGCTCGACGGCATACGCTGAAGCTTTCTTT | CASSSTAYAEAFF
TRBJ2-1 | . | TRBV29-1 | . | TGCAGCTGGACCGGGCAGGGGACCTACAATGAGCAGTTCTTC | CSWTGQGTYNEQFF
TRBJ1-3 | . | TRBV10-3 | . | TGTGCCATCAGTGAGTCGGATGTCCCCTTTAGGGGGGAAGGAAACACCATATATTTT | CAISESDVPFRGEGNTIYF
TRBJ2-7 | . | TRBV12-3/TRBV12-4 | . | TGTGTCAGCAGTTGCAGCGTATACGAGCAGTACTTC | CVSSCSVYEQYF
TRBJ2-1 | . | TRBV6-1 | . | TGTGTCAACAGTCCAACAGGGCCTTACAATGAGCAGTTCTTC | CVNSPTGPYNEQFF
TRBJ2-1 | . | TRBV11-2 | . | TGTGCCTGCAGCCGCGATAGCGGTGGATACAATGAGCAGTTCTTC | CACSRDSGGYNEQFF
TRBJ1-1 | . | TRBV5-4 | . | TGTGCCAGCAGGAGCGACGATGACACTGAAGTTTTCTTT | CASRSDDDTEVFF
TRBJ2-2 | . | TRBV5-6 | . | TGTGCCAGCAATCCCGGGACAAGGGTCACCGGGGAGCGGTTTTTT | CASNPGTRVTGERFF
TRBJ2-1 | TRBD2 | TRBV11-2 | . | TGTGCCAGCAGTTTAGATGAGCGATTCAGCGGGACCCTTTACAGTGAGCAGTTCTTC | CASSLDERFSGTLYSEQFF
TRBJ1-1 | . | TRBV11-2 | . | TGTGTCAGCAGCCCACCCAGGGGATTGGTGATCATTGAAGCTTTCTTT | CVSSPPRGLVIIEAFF
TRBJ2-1 | TRBD2 | TRBV11-2 | . | TGTACCAGCAGCTTCGAGCTCCTAGCGGCAATAAATGAGCAATTCTTC | CTSSFELLAAINEQFF
TRBJ2-3 | . | TRBV6-5 | . | TGTACAAGCACTTTAAACTGGGGTACAGATACGCAGTATTTT | CTSTLNWGTDTQYF
TRBJ1-5 | . | TRBV4-1 | few | TGCGCCAGCAGCCAAGATCATGGGGGAAATCAGCCCCAATATTTT | CASSQDHGGNQPQYF
TRBJ2-5 | TRBD2 | TRBV11-2 | . | TGTGCCAGCAACCAGACTCGTGGCGGGGGGAAAGAGACCCAGTGCTTC | CASNQTRGGGKETQCF
TRBJ1-1 | . | TRBV7-9 | many | TGTGCCAGCATCGCGTGGGTTTGGTGGGTCACTGAAGCTTTCTTT | CASIAWVWWVTEAFF
TRBJ2-7 | . | TRBV18 | . | TGTGCCAGCTCACCAACCGAAGGGATTAGCCCCTACGAGCAGTACTTC | CASSPTEGISPYEQYF
TRBJ2-2 | . | TRBV7-8 | once | TGTGCCAGCTGCTTTCTTCGGACGGTTAACACCGGGGAGCTGTTTTTT | CASCFLRTVNTGELFF
TRBJ1-2 | . | TRBV6-5 | . | TGTACTTGCTTGGGTTCAGAAGGCTACACCTTC | CTCLGSEGYTF
TRBJ2-7 | . | TRBV6-2/TRBV6-3 | . | TGTGCCAGCAGTTTTTTTAGGCAGCACCGCGAGCAGTACTTC | CASSFFRQHREQYF
TRBJ2-1 | . | TRBV24-1 | . | TGTGCCACCTCAAGCGAGGTACGCTACAATGAGCAGTTCTTC | CATSSEVRYNEQFF
TRBJ2-7 | TRBD2 | TRBV2 | many | TGTGCCAGCAGGGGGACTGGCGCGGGAGCTGCTACCTACGAGCAGTACTTC | CASRGTGAGAATYEQYF
TRBJ2-7 | . | TRBV20-1 | many | TGCAGTGCTAGGGTCCCCCAAAGATGGGAGCAGTACTTC | CSARVPQRWEQYF
TRBJ2-1 | . | TRBV11-2 | . | TGTGTCAGCAGCTTATACCGGCTAGTTTGTGATCAGTTCTTC | CVSSLYRLVCDQFF
TRBJ2-5 | TRBD1 | TRBV11-2 | . | TGTGCCAGCAGCTCAGTAGCAGGGGGCTCGGGGGAGACCCAGTACTTC | CASSSVAGGSGETQYF
TRBJ1-1 | . | TRBV4-2 | . | TGTGCCGGCAGCCAGGAGTACGGACACGGTTTTTGGACTGAAGCTTTCTTT | CAGSQEYGHGFWTEAFF
TRBJ1-6 | . | TRBV20-1 | . | TGCGGTGCTAACCCCGTGGCGGCTACTAATTCACCCCTCTACTTT | CGANPVAATNSPLYF
TRBJ1-2 | . | TRBV11-2 | . | TGTGCCAGCAACTTAGAGGGGAACTATGGCTACATCTTC | CASNLEGNYGYIF
TRBJ2-1 | . | TRBV11-3 | . | TGTGTCAGCAGCGCCGGGGCTAGAGGGATTAATGAGCAGTTCTTC | CVSSAGARGINEQFF
TRBJ2-5 | . | TRBV10-3 | few | TGTGCCATCAGTGATAGGGGGTGTGAGACCCAGTACTTC | CAISDRGCETQYF
TRBJ1-2 | TRBD1 | TRBV4-1 | . | TGCGCTAGCAGCCAAGAGGACAGGAACTATGGCTACATCTTC | CASSQEDRNYGYIF
TRBJ2-3 | . | TRBV12-3/TRBV12-4 | . | TGTGCCGGCAGTTTGCAGCGTGCGCAGTATTTT | CAGSLQRAQYF
TRBJ2-3 | TRBD1 | TRBV20-1 | many | TGCAGTGCCCTGGACAGGGGGCCGGATACGCAGTATTTT | CSALDRGPDTQYF
TRBJ2-2 | TRBD2 | TRBV6-6 | . | TGTGCCAGCAGTCAACTCGTGGGACTAGCTGGGCCAACGAACACCGGGGAGCTGTTTTTT | CASSQLVGLAGPTNTGELFF
TRBJ2-5 | TRBD1 | TRBV6-5 | . | TGTGCCAGCAGTTACTTAACCGGGACAGAGAGGGTTCAAGAGACCCAGTATTTC | CASSYLTGTERVQETQYF
TRBJ1-2 | . | TRBV4-2 | . | TGCGCCAGTAGCCAAGATACGGGCAGGGGTGGTGGCTACACCTTC | CASSQDTGRGGGYTF
TRBJ2-1 | . | TRBV5-6 | . | TGTGCCAGCAGCTCTGGGTACAATGAGCAGTTCTTC | CASSSGYNEQFF
TRBJ2-1 | TRBD1 | TRBV29-1 | medium-sized | TGCAGCGTTGGTGACAGGGGGTGGAATGAGCAGTTCTTC | CSVGDRGWNEQFF